These T cell receptor beta chains were read from a single sample in a study of T cell changes during pregnancy in multiple sclerosis. The repertoire was sequenced with immunoSEQ multiplex PCR; TCRdb's copy has only in-frame clones and lacks some. The sample contains 30,000 to 40,000 clones, more than 90% of which appear only once. The sample was peripheral blood, taken in the third trimester of pregnancy. Receptors were obtained from a female donor in good health, enrolled as a control in a pregnancy study. Each CDR3 is given with its conserved first and last residue. D genes are given only for firm matches. Not all rows give a size; the values are once, few, many and, for expanded clones, a class.

-	TRBD1	TRBV7-9	TRBJ1-1	TGTGCCAGCAGCCCCACAGGGGCACGGGACACTGAAGCTTTCTTT	CASSPTGARDTEAFF
-	TRBD2	TRBV11-2	TRBJ2-7	TGTGCCAGCAGCTTAGATAGGCGACTAGCAACAGCCTACGAGCAGTACTTC	CASSLDRRLATAYEQYF
-	-	TRBV15	TRBJ2-4	TGTGCCACCAGCAGAGATAAGGGACACGAATCAAACATTCAGTACTTC	CATSRDKGHESNIQYF
once	TRBD1	TRBV11-1	TRBJ2-7	TGTGCCAGCAGCTTAGGTCAGACAGGGTCCTACGAGCAGTACTTC	CASSLGQTGSYEQYF
-	-	TRBV28	TRBJ1-1	TGTGCCAGCAGTTTACCAGGTGGAGAAGCTTTCTTT	CASSLPGGEAFF
once	-	TRBV6-5	TRBJ1-2	TGTGCCAGCGGGTCGAGGGAACGCGATGGCTACACCTTC	CASGSRERDGYTF
once	TRBD2	TRBV29-1	TRBJ2-7	TGCAGCGTTGAAGAAACCGGGACTAGCGGATCCTACGAGCAGTACTTC	CSVEETGTSGSYEQYF
-	TRBD2	TRBV7-9	TRBJ2-7	TGTGCCAGCAGCCGGGGGGGATACGAGCAGTACTTC	CASSRGGYEQYF
-	-	TRBV7-3	TRBJ2-2	TGTGCCAGCAGCCCGGAAGGGACCGGGGGGCTGTTTTTT	CASSPEGTGGLFF
-	TRBD1	TRBV5-1	TRBJ2-7	TGCGCCAGCAGCTTTGGGACAGGGATCTCCTACGAGCAGTACTTC	CASSFGTGISYEQYF
-	-	TRBV6-7	TRBJ2-7	TGTGCCAGCAGAAAGCTTGACGAGCAGTACTTC	CASRKLDEQYF
-	-	TRBV5-5	TRBJ1-1	TGTGCCAGCAGCCCGGCCGTGGGCGGGGGAGCTTTCTTT	CASSPAVGGGAFF
-	TRBD1	TRBV5-1	TRBJ1-1	TGCGCCAGCAGCTCAGGACAGGGATGGCCGAACACTGAAGCTTTCTTT	CASSSGQGWPNTEAFF
-	-	TRBV7-9	TRBJ1-1	TGTGCCAGCAGCCGCCTAATGGAAGCTTTCTTT	CASSRLMEAFF
-	TRBD2	TRBV10-2	TRBJ2-7	TGCGCCAGCAGTGAGCCGCCTAGCGGGATGTTCTACGAGCAGTACTTC	CASSEPPSGMFYEQYF
-	-	TRBV7-2	TRBJ2-1	TGTGCCAGCAGCTTAAGGTCTAGCCAGAATGAGCAGTTCTTC	CASSLRSSQNEQFF
-	-	TRBV9	TRBJ1-5	TGTGCCGGCAGCGTAGGGCAGGGTGTCAGTCAGCCCCAGCATTTT	CAGSVGQGVSQPQHF
-	TRBD2	TRBV6-5	TRBJ2-5	TGTGCCAGCAGTTCCGGGGGGGGGTCCCAAGAGACCCAGTACTTC	CASSSGGGSQETQYF
-	TRBD2	TRBV19	TRBJ2-5	TGTGCCAGTAGTATAGCTGTAGCGGGGGGGGAGACCCAGTACTTC	CASSIAVAGGETQYF
-	-	TRBV4-1	TRBJ2-7	TGCGCCAGCAGCCAAGGACATAGCTCCTACGAGCAGTACTTC	CASSQGHSSYEQYF
-	TRBD2	TRBV5-1	TRBJ2-2	TGCGCCAGCAGCGCTCGAGCGGGAGGGGCTACCGGGGAGCTGTTTTTT	CASSARAGGATGELFF
-	-	TRBV18	TRBJ1-1	TGTGCCAGCTCACCGGCCGCGGTGAACACTGAAGCTTTCTTT	CASSPAAVNTEAFF
-	-	TRBV10-3	TRBJ2-1	TGTGCCACCCGCGGGGAAGCACTATCCTACAATGAGCAGTTCTTC	CATRGEALSYNEQFF
-	TRBD2	TRBV28	TRBJ2-7	TGTGCCAGCAGTTTAGGCGGGGGTCGGTACGAGCAGTACTTC	CASSLGGGRYEQYF
few	-	TRBV27	TRBJ1-2	TGTGCCAGCAGTCCTATGTCTCAAAACTATGGCTACACCTTC	CASSPMSQNYGYTF
-	-	TRBV9	TRBJ1-5	TGTGCCAGCAGCGTAGGTGACAGCCCGAATCAGCCCCAGCATTTT	CASSVGDSPNQPQHF
once	TRBD2	TRBV7-3	TRBJ2-1	TGTGCCAGCAGCCCGTATAGCGGGAGGATCGACAATGAGCAGTTCTTC	CASSPYSGRIDNEQFF
-	TRBD2	TRBV28	TRBJ2-7	TGTGCCAGCACCACTAGCGGGAGCGCCTACGAGCAGTACTTC	CASTTSGSAYEQYF
-	TRBD2	TRBV27	TRBJ2-7	TGTGCCAGCAGCCCTCGACTAGCGGGCGGCTCCTACGAGCAGTACTTC	CASSPRLAGGSYEQYF
-	TRBD2	TRBV7-7	TRBJ2-1	TGTGCTAGCAGCGACCCGGGACTAGCGGGAGGGGATGAGCAGTTCTTC	CASSDPGLAGGDEQFF
few	TRBD2	TRBV6-4	TRBJ2-3	TGTGCCAGCAGTGACTCGACTAGCGGGGGGGCCCCAGATACGCAGTATTTT	CASSDSTSGGAPDTQYF
-	-	TRBV5-1	TRBJ2-7	TGCGCCAGCAGCTTGGGGCGGGAGCAGTACTTC	CASSLGREQYF
once	-	TRBV27	TRBJ1-2	TGTGCCACACAGGGAAGGGGTCTCTATGGCTACACCTTC	CATQGRGLYGYTF
-	-	TRBV7-8	TRBJ1-4	TGTGCCAGCAGCTTAGAAAGGTTCCCGCGGACTAATGAAAAACTGTTTTTT	CASSLERFPRTNEKLFF
-	-	TRBV2	TRBJ2-5	TGTGCCAGCAGTGTCGGCCTCAGGTCGGAGACCCAGTACTTC	CASSVGLRSETQYF
-	-	TRBV21-1	TRBJ1-3	TGTGCCAGCAGCTGGAGTCTCTCTGGAAACACCATATATTTT	CASSWSLSGNTIYF
-	-	TRBV20-1	TRBJ2-7	TGCAGTGCTAGGAGGCAAAACGAGCAGTACTTC	CSARRQNEQYF
-	TRBD2	TRBV5-1	TRBJ2-7	TGCGCCAGCCGGACCGGGACTAGCGGATCCTACGAGCAGTACTTC	CASRTGTSGSYEQYF
-	-	TRBV9	TRBJ1-3	TGTGCCAGCAGCGTAGGGGGGACACGGATCTCTGGAAACACCATATATTTT	CASSVGGTRISGNTIYF
-	-	TRBV6-6	TRBJ2-5	TGTGCCAGCGGGGCGGGGCATCAAGAGACCCAGTACTTC	CASGAGHQETQYF
-	-	TRBV30	TRBJ2-1	TGTGCCTGGAGTCAGGGGGGACTCTACAATGAGCAGTTCTTC	CAWSQGGLYNEQFF
-	TRBD1	TRBV6-5	TRBJ1-5	TGTGCCAGCAGTTACTCCTGGACAGGCCATCAGCCCCAGCATTTT	CASSYSWTGHQPQHF
-	-	TRBV9	TRBJ1-2	TGTGCCAGCAGCGCGACACAAATAAACTATGGCTACACCTTC	CASSATQINYGYTF
-	-	TRBV15	TRBJ2-7	TGTGCCACCAGCAGAGATGGGAGGACGAACGACGAGCAGTACTTC	CATSRDGRTNDEQYF
-	TRBD2	TRBV2	TRBJ2-4	TGTGCCAGCAGAGGGACTAGCGGACTGGGAAACATTCAGTACTTC	CASRGTSGLGNIQYF
-	TRBD2	TRBV4-2	TRBJ2-7	TGTGCCAGCAGCCAAGATCTTTCCGGGACTAGCGGGGGGAGCTCCTACGAGCAGTACTTC	CASSQDLSGTSGGSSYEQYF
once	-	TRBV6-5	TRBJ1-2	TGTGCCAGCAGTTACTCAGGGGGTAGTTATGGCTACACCTTC	CASSYSGGSYGYTF
-	-	TRBV29-1	TRBJ2-1	TGCAGCGTCGGGGGGACAGGTTTCAATGAGCAGTTCTTC	CSVGGTGFNEQFF
-	TRBD1	TRBV5-1	TRBJ1-2	TGCGCCAGCAGCCCCGGGACAGGGAAATCCTATGGCTACACCTTC	CASSPGTGKSYGYTF
once	TRBD2	TRBV14	TRBJ2-5	TGTGCCAGCAGCCAACAACTAGCGGGATTGGGGGAGACCCAGTACTTC	CASSQQLAGLGETQYF
-	-	TRBV6-1	TRBJ2-4	TGTGCCAGCAGTGAAGAGCCCCTACAGGGTGTGAAAGCCAAAAACATTCAGTACTTC	CASSEEPLQGVKAKNIQYF